The subject of this entry is one TCR beta chain. What it binds is unknown. The CDR3 runs 19 residues. CDR1 SQVTM and CDR2 ANQGSEA come from the germline V gene. Trimming took 3 bases from V and 0 from J; bases not matched to a gene: 14. Four subsets defined by CD45RA and CD27 were sorted after CD3, CD4, CD8 and live/dead staining. EMRA cells were CD45RA+CD27-, and effector memory cells CD45RA-CD27-. Both TRBC1 and TRBC2 were covered by a beta constant-region primer of two equimolar oligonucleotides. TCRdb analysed the UMI-ligation and nested PCR reads with MiXCR anew, one entry per CDR3 protein. The sample comprises tens of thousands of distinct CDR3 sequences, roughly 13% of which are singletons, and 22% rests with the top ten. The data stem from a study of naive and memory T cell subsets. Whole-study results and caveats: No ground truth validated the naive and memory repertoire findings.

Sequences were obtained from effector memory CD4+ T cells from blood. Subset of the sample: effector memory, CD45RA- CD27-. The receptor was derived from a human donor in good health. The rearrangement joins TRBV29-1 to TRBJ2-4; TRBD1 aligns across 10 bases. CDR3 nucleotide sequence: TGCAGCGTTGAGGCGTTCGGGACAGGGGTGCCAGTAGCCAAAAACATTCAGTACTTC. Translating gives CSVEAFGTGVPVAKNIQYF.